Following are 17 T cell receptor beta chains from one sample sequenced in a study of T cells in Graves' hyperthyroidism and ophthalmopathy. Using RNA transcripts as the source, TCR beta CDR3 regions were amplified. The study used the HTBI primer set for a first-round RT-PCR of the TCR CDR3. TCRdb passed the multiplex PCR reads through MiXCR, listing each CDR3 protein once. The sample includes about 740,000 distinct CDR3 sequences, 12% to 15% of them seen just once. Specimen: blood. The source of these receptors is a woman in her late teens or twenties with Graves' hyperthyroidism.

This clonotype occurred many times. V usage is TRBV2 and J usage is TRBJ2-7; D not resolved. This CDR3 is 10 amino acids long. Germline CDR1 SNHLY, CDR2 FYNNEI. The V end lost 8 bases, the J end lost 3 bases, and 5 bases lay between the germline ends. The CDR3 reads CASADYEQYF. CDR3 DNA sequence: TGTGCCAGCGCTGACTACGAGCAGTACTTC.

The table lists this clonotype with a few counts. The chain combines TRBV12-3 or TRBV12-4 with TRBJ2-1, with TRBD2 matching over 10 bases. Trimming at V came to 0 bases and at J to 6 bases, leaving 5 bases not matched to a gene. The CDR3 spans 16 residues. The CDR3 DNA reads as TGTGCCAGCAGTTTAGCGATAAGCGGGAGGGCCAATGAGCAGTTCTTC. This encodes CASSLAISGRANEQFF.

This clonotype was detected many times. The genes are TRBV9 and TRBJ1-1, with D possibly being TRBD1 (5 bases). The CDR3 runs 14 residues. Germline loops: CDR1 SGDLS, CDR2 YYNGEE. The V gene lost 3 bases and the J gene lost 2 bases, with 11 bases spanning the gap. CDR3 loop: CASSDPGANTEAFF. The CDR3 nucleotides read TGTGCCAGCAGCGATCCCGGGGCTAACACTGAAGCTTTCTTT.

Only a few counts were recorded for this clonotype. V is TRBV18 and J is TRBJ1-5; D uncertain. Trimming stripped 2 bases from V and 4 bases from J, with 9 bases between. Germline lookup yields CDR1 KGHSH and CDR2 LQKENI. This CDR3 has 14 residues. The CDR3 nucleotides read TGTGCCAGCTCACCATTACGGGGAAATCAGCCCCAGCATTTT. Translated: CASSPLRGNQPQHF.

This sequence joins TRBV29-1 and TRBJ1-4; D is undetermined. This CDR3 is 13 amino acids long. V was clipped by 2 bases and J by 5 bases, with 9 bases between them. Germline V gene lookup returns CDR1 SQVTM and CDR2 ANQGSEA. The CDR3 reads CSVEWANNEKLFF. DNA of the CDR3: TGCAGCGTTGAATGGGCGAACAATGAAAAACTGTTTTTT.

There are a few counts of this clonotype. Sequence at one end of the junction differs from germline and may be a read error. In DNA, the CDR3 is TGTGCCAGCAGCGCCTACAGTGAGCAGTTCTTC. It yields the protein CASSAYSEQFF. The chain couples TRBV7-8 to TRBJ2-1; D is unclear. CDR1 and CDR2 (germline): SGHVS, FQNEAQ. The CDR3 is 11 residues long.

This clonotype has more than one count but fewer than ten. This chain connects TRBV18 to TRBJ2-7; D is undetermined. Trimming cost V 2 bases and J 4 bases, with 9 bases left between them. This CDR3 is built from 13 residues. From germline, CDR1 is KGHSH and CDR2 LQKENI. CDR3 nucleotides: TGTGCCAGCTCACCATCCTCAGTGTACGAGCAGTACTTC. Its protein product is CASSPSSVYEQYF.

In its sample, this clonotype was seen many times. V is TRBV6-2 or TRBV6-3 and J is TRBJ2-7, with 11 positions matching TRBD2. Germline trimming cut 5 bases from V and 1 base from J; bases unmatched to any gene: 7. This CDR3 has 16 residues. Germline V gene lookup returns CDR1 MNHEY and CDR2 SVGEGT. The CDR3: CASSDRTSGRSYEQYF. CDR3 nucleotides: TGTGCCAGCAGTGACCGGACTAGCGGGCGTTCCTACGAGCAGTACTTC.

The sample holds a few counts of this clonotype. V and J are TRBV7-9 and TRBJ2-5, with TRBD2 as a possible D gene (5 bases). Trimming took off 2 bases at V and 4 bases at J, with 14 bases between the two ends. This CDR3 is built from 15 residues. Germline V gene lookup returns CDR1 SEHNR and CDR2 FQNEAQ (reference sequence). The DNA for the CDR3 is TGTGCCAGCAGCTTACGTTCCAGCGGCCGAGAGACCCAGTACTTC. It codes for CASSLRSSGRETQYF.

The rearrangement joins TRBV9 to TRBJ1-5; TRBD1 aligns across 9 bases. With V trimmed by 4 bases and J by 2 bases, 1 base remained unmatched. The CDR3 runs 14 residues. Germline CDR1 is SGDLS and CDR2 is YYNGEE. The CDR3 bases are TGTGCCAGCAGCACAGGGGGCGGCAATCAGCCCCAGCATTTT. The encoded protein is CASSTGGGNQPQHF.

This clonotype was seen many times. V and J are TRBV7-9 and TRBJ2-3; 7 positions agree with TRBD1. Germline CDR1 is SEHNR and CDR2 is FQNEAQ (reference sequence). J gave up 0 bases and V 5 bases, and 5 bases lay outside the gene matches. The CDR3 has 15 residues. The CDR3 here is CASSTGTESTDTQYF. CDR3 DNA: TGTGCCAGCAGCACCGGGACAGAAAGCACAGATACGCAGTATTTT. Looking up the rest from reference TRBV7-9 and TRBJ2-3 gives the full variable domain: DTGVSQNPRHKITKRGQNVTFRCDPISEHNRLYWYRQTLGQGPEFLTYFQNEAQLEKSRLLSDRFSAERPKGSFSTLEIQRTEQGDSAMYLCASSTGTESTDTQYFGPGTRLTVL.

The sample holds a few counts of this clonotype. This sequence joins TRBV4-3 and TRBJ1-1; D remains unclear. There are 14 residues in the CDR3. The germline V gene has CDR1 LGHNA and CDR2 YSLEER. Trimming shortened V by 1 base and J by 0 bases, and 6 bases separated the two germline ends. CDR3 DNA: TGCGCCAGCAGCCAAGCAGGATTGAACACTGAAGCTTTCTTT. Amino acids: CASSQAGLNTEAFF.

This clonotype was detected ten times or more. The chain carries TRBV12-3 or TRBV12-4 and TRBJ2-3; the D is unclear. V dropped 4 bases and J dropped 1 base, with 15 bases sitting between them. The CDR3 contains 16 residues. CDR3 nucleotide sequence: TGTGCCAGCAGTTACCCCTACGGAAGCGGCACAGATACGCAGTATTTT. This sequence encodes CASSYPYGSGTDTQYF.

The V and J genes are TRBV12-3 or TRBV12-4 and TRBJ2-1; D remains ambiguous. V was clipped by 9 bases and J by 16 bases, with 25 bases between them. CDR3 size: 13 residues. The CDR3, as DNA: TGTGCCAGAAATATAAGGAACCGGGCCCTAAGATTCTTC. It specifies CARNIRNRALRFF.

This rearrangement joins TRBV19 to TRBJ2-7; no clear D gene. The CDR3 sequence is 14 residues long. The ends were cut back, 8 bases at V and 3 bases at J, with 17 bases in the middle. Germline V gives CDR1 LNHDA, CDR2 SQIVND (reference sequence). For the CDR3, the DNA is TGTGCCAGTCGTCTGACCGCAGAGCGCTACGAGCAGTACTTC. Protein: CASRLTAERYEQYF.

This clonotype has a handful of counts. One junction end disagrees with the germline gene, perhaps due to a read error. The chain couples TRBV28 to TRBJ2-7; the match to TRBD2 covers 12 bases. Per the germline V gene, CDR1 is MDHEN and CDR2 is SYDVKM. The CDR3 is 19 residues long. Written as DNA, the CDR3 is TGTGCCAGCACCCCCCAGGGGCTAGCGGGAGGGCCTAGCTCCTGCGAGCAGTACTTC. It codes for CASTPQGLAGGPSSCEQYF.

The chain carries TRBV4-3 and TRBJ2-2, with D perhaps matching TRBD2 (5 bases). The CDR3 runs to 15 residues. The germline V gene has CDR1 LGHNA and CDR2 YSLEER. Trimming stripped 4 bases from V and 3 bases from J, with 12 bases between. The CDR3, as DNA: TGCGCCAGCAGCCGGAAAGCGGCAGACACCGGGGAGCTGTTTTTT. This codes for CASSRKAADTGELFF.